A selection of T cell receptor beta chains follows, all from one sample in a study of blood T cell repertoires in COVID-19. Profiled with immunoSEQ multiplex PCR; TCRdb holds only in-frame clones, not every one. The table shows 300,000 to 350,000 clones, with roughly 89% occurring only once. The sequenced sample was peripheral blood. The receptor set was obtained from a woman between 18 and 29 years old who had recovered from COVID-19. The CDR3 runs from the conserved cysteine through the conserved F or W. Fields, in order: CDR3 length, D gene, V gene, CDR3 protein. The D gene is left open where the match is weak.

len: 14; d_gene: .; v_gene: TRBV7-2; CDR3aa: CASQGLGVGNEQFF
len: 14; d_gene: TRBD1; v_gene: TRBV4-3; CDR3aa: CASSPRGTGDYYTF
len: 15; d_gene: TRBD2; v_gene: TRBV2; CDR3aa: CASSERLAGGREQFF
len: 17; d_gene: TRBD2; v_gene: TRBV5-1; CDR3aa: CASSLGRSAGSTDTQYF
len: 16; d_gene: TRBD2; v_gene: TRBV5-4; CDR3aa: CASSLSVSGSLDTQYF
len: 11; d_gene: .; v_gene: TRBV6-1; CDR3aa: CATGVNYGYTF
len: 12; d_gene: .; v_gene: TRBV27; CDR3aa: CASSFPGNEQFF
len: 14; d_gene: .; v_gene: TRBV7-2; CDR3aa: CASSSRGYQETQYF
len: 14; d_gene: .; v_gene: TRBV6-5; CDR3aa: CASRRGEGNYGYTF
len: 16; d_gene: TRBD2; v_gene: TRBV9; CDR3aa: CASSVYGLAAYNEQFF
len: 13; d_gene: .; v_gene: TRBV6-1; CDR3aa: CASSETARNTIYF
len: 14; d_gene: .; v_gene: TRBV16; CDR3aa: CASSQGLRYTEAFF
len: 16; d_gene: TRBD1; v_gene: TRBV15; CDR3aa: CATSRGDRGSGTEAFF
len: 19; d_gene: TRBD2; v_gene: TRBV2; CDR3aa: CASSETGFSGRAVKNIQYF
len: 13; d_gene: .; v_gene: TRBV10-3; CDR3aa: CAISVLGQNEQFF
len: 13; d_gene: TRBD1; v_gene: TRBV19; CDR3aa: CASSTGTGNEQFF
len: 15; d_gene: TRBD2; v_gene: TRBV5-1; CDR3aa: CASSFTSGREETQYF